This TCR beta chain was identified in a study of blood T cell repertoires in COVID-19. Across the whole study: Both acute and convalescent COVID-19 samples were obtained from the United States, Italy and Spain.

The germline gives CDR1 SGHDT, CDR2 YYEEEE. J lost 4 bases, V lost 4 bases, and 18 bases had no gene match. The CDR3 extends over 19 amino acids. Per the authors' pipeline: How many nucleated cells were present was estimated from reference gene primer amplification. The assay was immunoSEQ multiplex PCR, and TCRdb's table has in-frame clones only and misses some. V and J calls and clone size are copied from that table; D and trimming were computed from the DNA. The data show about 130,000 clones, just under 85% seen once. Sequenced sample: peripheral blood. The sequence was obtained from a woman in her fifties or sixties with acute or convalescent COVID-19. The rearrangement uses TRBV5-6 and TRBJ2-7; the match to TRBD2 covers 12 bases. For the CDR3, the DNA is TGTGCCAGCAGCCCCGTCGGGCTAGCGGGGGGGCCCGATCGATACGAGCAGTACTTC. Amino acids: CASSPVGLAGGPDRYEQYF.